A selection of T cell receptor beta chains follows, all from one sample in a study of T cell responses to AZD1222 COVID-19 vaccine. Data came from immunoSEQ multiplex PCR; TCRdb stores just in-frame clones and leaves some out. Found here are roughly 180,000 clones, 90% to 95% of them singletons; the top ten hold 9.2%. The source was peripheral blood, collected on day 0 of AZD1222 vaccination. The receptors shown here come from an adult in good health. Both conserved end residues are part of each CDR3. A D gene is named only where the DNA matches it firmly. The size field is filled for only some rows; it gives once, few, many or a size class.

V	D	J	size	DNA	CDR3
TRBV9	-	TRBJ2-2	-	TGTGCCAGCAGCGACAGTCCGGGCGGGGAGCTGTTTTTT	CASSDSPGGELFF
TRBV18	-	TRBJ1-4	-	TGTGCCAGCTCACCTTCTATGGGTGAAAAACTGTTTTTT	CASSPSMGEKLFF
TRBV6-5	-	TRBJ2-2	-	TGTGCCAGCAGTTATGGACCAGCACCCGGGGAGCTGTTTTTT	CASSYGPAPGELFF
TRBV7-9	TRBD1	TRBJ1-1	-	TGTGCCAGCAGCAAAGGGCTACAGGGGATTATGAGGGACACTGAAGCTTTCTTT	CASSKGLQGIMRDTEAFF
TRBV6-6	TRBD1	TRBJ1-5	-	TGTGCCAGCAGTTCCTCGGGGGACAGGGGTTTCCAGCCCCAGCATTTT	CASSSSGDRGFQPQHF
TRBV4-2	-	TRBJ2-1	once	TGTGCCAGCAGCCAAGATTTCGGAGACCGGCAGTTCTTC	CASSQDFGDRQFF
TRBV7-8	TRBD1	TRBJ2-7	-	TGTGCCAGCAGCCCTAAGACAGGGACCGAGCAGTACTTC	CASSPKTGTEQYF
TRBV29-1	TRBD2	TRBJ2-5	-	TGCAGCGTTGAGCAGACTAGCGGACGCCAAGAGACCCAGTACTTC	CSVEQTSGRQETQYF
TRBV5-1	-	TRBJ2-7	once	TGCGCCAGCAGCTTGCGGGATTACGAGCAGTACTTC	CASSLRDYEQYF
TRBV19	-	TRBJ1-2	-	TGTGCCAGTAGTATAACCCTTCGGACCTATGGCTACACCTTC	CASSITLRTYGYTF
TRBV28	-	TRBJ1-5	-	TGTGCCAGTGGAATGGAGGGGAATCAGCCCCAGCATTTT	CASGMEGNQPQHF
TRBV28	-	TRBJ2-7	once	TGTGCCAGCAGTACGGTGGGGAACCCGAACTACGAGCAGTACTTC	CASSTVGNPNYEQYF
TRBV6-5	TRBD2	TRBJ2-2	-	TGTGCCAGCAGTTACGTGACTAGCGGGCCCGGGGAGCTGTTTTTT	CASSYVTSGPGELFF
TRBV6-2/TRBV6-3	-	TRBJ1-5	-	TGTGCCAGCAGCCAAAGGGGGTGGCAGCCCCAGCATTTT	CASSQRGWQPQHF
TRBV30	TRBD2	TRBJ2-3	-	TGTGCCTGGAGTATAGGGACTAGCGGGAGTTATACGCAGTATTTT	CAWSIGTSGSYTQYF
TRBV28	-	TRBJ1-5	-	TGTGCCAGCAGTTTGGGCGGCGGTTACAATCAGCCCCAGCATTTT	CASSLGGGYNQPQHF
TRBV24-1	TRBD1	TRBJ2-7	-	TGTGCCACCAGTGAGCAGGGGGTCGAGCAGTACTTC	CATSEQGVEQYF
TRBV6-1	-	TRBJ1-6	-	TGTGCCAGCAGTGAAGGGAGGGCGTATAATTCACCCCTCCACTTT	CASSEGRAYNSPLHF
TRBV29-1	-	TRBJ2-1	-	TGCAGCGTTGTTGTCCCGGGAACATACAATGAGCAGTTCTTC	CSVVVPGTYNEQFF
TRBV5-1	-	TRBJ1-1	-	TGCGCCAGCAGCCCAGTGACAGCGACGATTCTGAACACTGAAGCTTTCTTT	CASSPVTATILNTEAFF
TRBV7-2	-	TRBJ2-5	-	TGTGCCAGCAGCTTACCCATAGACAGCCGGGCGGCCCAGTACTTC	CASSLPIDSRAAQYF
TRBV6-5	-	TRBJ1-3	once	TGTGCCAGCAGTCAGGGGACTGGAAACACCATATATTTT	CASSQGTGNTIYF
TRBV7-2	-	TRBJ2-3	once	TGTGCCAGCAGTCCGGACCCGGGTACGCAGTATTTT	CASSPDPGTQYF
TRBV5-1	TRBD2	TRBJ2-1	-	TGCGCCAGCAGCCGACGGACTAGCGATGAGCAGTTCTTC	CASSRRTSDEQFF
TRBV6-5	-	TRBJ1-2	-	TGTGCCAGCAGTCAAACGGGGGGGAATGGCTACACCTTC	CASSQTGGNGYTF
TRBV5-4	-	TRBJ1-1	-	TGTGCCAGCAGCTTCCGGGGGCGCGCGACTTTCTTT	CASSFRGRATFF
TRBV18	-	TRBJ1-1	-	TGTGCCAGCTCACCACCGGGCAGGAACACTGAAGCTTTCTTT	CASSPPGRNTEAFF
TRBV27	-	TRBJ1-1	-	TGTGCCAGCGGATCCCGGCGGGGCGAGGCTTTCTTT	CASGSRRGEAFF
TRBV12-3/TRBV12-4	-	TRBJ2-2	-	TGTGCCAGCCACCTGGGCGCCGGGGAGCTGTTTTTT	CASHLGAGELFF
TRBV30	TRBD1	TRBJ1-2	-	TGTGCCTCGTACAGGGGGGGCTACACCTTC	CASYRGGYTF
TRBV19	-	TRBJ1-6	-	TGTGCCAGTAGTACCGGGACAAACGGTTCACCCCTCCACTTT	CASSTGTNGSPLHF
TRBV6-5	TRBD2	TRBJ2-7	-	TGTGCCAGCAGTATGACTAGCGGGAACTCCTACGAGCAGTACTTC	CASSMTSGNSYEQYF
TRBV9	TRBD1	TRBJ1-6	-	TGTGCCAGCAGCGTCCCAGGGGGTAATTCACCCCTCCACTTT	CASSVPGGNSPLHF
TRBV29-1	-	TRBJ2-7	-	TGCAGCGTTGGCGTCGGTGCCTACGAGCAGTACTTC	CSVGVGAYEQYF
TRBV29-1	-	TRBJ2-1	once	TGCAGCGTTGAGACTGGAGGGGAAGGGGTGTTCTTC	CSVETGGEGVFF
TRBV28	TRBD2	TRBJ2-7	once	TGTGCCAGCAGTTCGGGGGGCTACGAGCAGTACTTC	CASSSGGYEQYF
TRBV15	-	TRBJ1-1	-	TGTGCCACCAGCAGAGTTGGGGGGGAGAGGGACGAAGCTTTCTTT	CATSRVGGERDEAFF
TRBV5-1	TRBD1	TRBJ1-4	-	TGCGCCAGCAGCCTCCGGGACAGGGGGCTCGGTGAAAAACTGTTTTTT	CASSLRDRGLGEKLFF
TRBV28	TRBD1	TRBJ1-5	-	TGTGCCAGCAGTTTGCAGGGGGCACCTCAGCCCCAGCATTTT	CASSLQGAPQPQHF
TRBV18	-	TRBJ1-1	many	TGTGCCAGCTCACCATTGATGAACACTGAAGCTTTCTTT	CASSPLMNTEAFF
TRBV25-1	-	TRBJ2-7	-	TGTGCCAGCAGTGACCCGGGCCCCAAGGCCGAGCAGTACTTC	CASSDPGPKAEQYF
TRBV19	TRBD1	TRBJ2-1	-	TGTGCCAGTAGTAAGGACAGGTGGGATGAGCAGTTCTTC	CASSKDRWDEQFF
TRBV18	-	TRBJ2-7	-	TGTGCCAGCTCACCATCGGGGTTCGACGAGCAGTACTTC	CASSPSGFDEQYF
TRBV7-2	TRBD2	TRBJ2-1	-	TGTGCCAGCAGCATCGGGACTAGCGGCGACAATGAGCAGTTCTTC	CASSIGTSGDNEQFF
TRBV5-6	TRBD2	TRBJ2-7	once	TGTGCCAGCAGCTTGGGGCTAGCGGGAGGGCAAGAGCAGTACTTC	CASSLGLAGGQEQYF